Each of the 14 T cell receptor beta chains below was sequenced from the same sample in a study of T cell repertoires in cytomegalovirus infection. TCRdb recomputed calls from the reads with MiXCR, one row per CDR3 protein. Among some 450,000 distinct CDR3 sequences listed, around 32% were seen once. Material for sequencing was PBMCs. All receptors derive from a human donor in good health (CMV status not recorded). Some clones in this sample may be carry-over from other donors' samples.

The V gene is TRBV4-3, the J gene TRBJ2-5; D ambiguous. The CDR3 runs to 16 residues. CDR1 is LGHNA and CDR2 is YSLEER in the germline V gene. Trimming removed 1 base from V and 2 bases from J, with 14 bases in between. The CDR3 spells CASSQGVYSLQETQYF. In DNA form, the CDR3 reads TGCGCCAGCAGCCAAGGAGTCTACAGCCTGCAAGAGACCCAGTACTTC.

The gene calls are TRBV11-2 and TRBJ2-7; 12 bases align to TRBD2. The CDR3 extends over 15 amino acids. CDR1 SGHAT and CDR2 FQNNGV come from the germline V gene. Trimming at V came to 5 bases and at J to 3 bases, leaving 5 bases not matched to a gene. The CDR3 DNA is TGTGCCAGCAGCGCACTAGCGGGGGGCAACTACGAGCAGTACTTC. Its translation is CASSALAGGNYEQYF.

This clonotype was counted ten times or more. The V gene is TRBV12-3 or TRBV12-4, the J gene TRBJ1-4, with a possible D match to TRBD1 (5 bases). This CDR3 is 15 amino acids long. The ends were cut back, 5 bases at V and 3 bases at J, with 13 bases in the middle. The DNA of the CDR3 is TGTGCCAGCAGTCCCTGGACAACGGCTAATGAAAAACTGTTTTTT. Protein: CASSPWTTANEKLFF.

V and J are TRBV7-9 and TRBJ2-1; no clear D gene. Per the germline V gene, CDR1 is SEHNR and CDR2 is FQNEAQ (reference sequence). Trimming took 9 bases from V and 6 from J, leaving 9 bases between them. CDR3 length: 11 amino acids. CDR3 residues: CASGVFNEQFF. In DNA, the CDR3 is TGTGCCAGTGGGGTATTCAATGAGCAGTTCTTC.

The chain is built from TRBV20-1 and TRBJ1-1; no definite D call. Trimming removed 5 bases from V and 5 bases from J, with 15 bases in between. This CDR3 contains 13 residues. Germline V CDR1 and CDR2: DFQATT, SNEGSKA (reference sequence). The CDR3 is CSASQRAATEAFF. CDR3 sequence (DNA): TGCAGTGCTTCACAGAGAGCGGCGACTGAAGCTTTCTTT.

V and J are TRBV5-1 and TRBJ1-2; no firm D call. CDR3 length equals 12 residues. Germline-derived CDR1 and CDR2 are SGHRS and YFSETQ. Trimming shortened V by 7 bases and J by 6 bases, and 13 bases separated the two germline ends. The CDR3 is CASRKERDGYTF. CDR3 sequence (DNA): TGCGCCAGCCGCAAAGAAAGGGATGGCTACACCTTC.

This rearrangement joins TRBV6-6 to TRBJ1-1; D is unclear. Per germline, CDR1 MNHNY and CDR2 SVGAGI (reference sequence). Trimming left V 8 bases short and J 1 base short, with 11 bases between. CDR3 size: 13 residues. CDR3 amino acids: CASLVRANTEAFF. CDR3 sequence (DNA): TGTGCCAGCCTAGTAAGGGCGAACACTGAAGCTTTCTTT.

This clonotype was recorded many times. The chain links TRBV12-3 or TRBV12-4 to TRBJ2-1; 12 bases fit TRBD2. The length of the CDR3 is 15 residues. The trim removed 6 bases at V and 7 bases at J, leaving 7 bases unmatched. In nucleotides, the CDR3 is TGTGCCAGCAGACCTAGCGGGGGGGCTAGTAATGAGCAGTTCTTC. The encoded protein is CASRPSGGASNEQFF.

The chain employs TRBV20-1 and TRBJ2-1; D is possibly TRBD1 or TRBD2 (5 bases each). V was cut by 6 bases and J by 4 bases, with 22 bases left in between. This CDR3 spans 16 amino acids. Germline values: CDR1 DFQATT, CDR2 SNEGSKA (reference sequence). The CDR3 region is CSAHRGLGTGYNEQFF. DNA of the CDR3: TGCAGTGCCCACAGAGGGCTGGGGACGGGATACAATGAGCAGTTCTTC.

Details on this clonotype: A much larger clone differs from this one at a single base, so this may be a read error. The chain employs TRBV7-2 and TRBJ2-7; a possible D gene is TRBD2 (6 bases). CDR1 is SGHTA, CDR2 FQGNSA, per germline. The CDR3 has 15 residues. This CDR3 reads CASSLRPPEGHEEYF. The CDR3 DNA sequence: TGTGCCAGCAGCCTTCGACCCCCGGAGGGCCACGAGGAGTACTTC.

This rearrangement joins TRBV5-1 to TRBJ1-5; D might be TRBD1 (5 bases). The CDR3 is 13 amino acids. The germline CDR1 and CDR2 sequences are SGHRS and YFSETQ. The V end was cut by 4 bases, the J end by 7 bases, with 12 bases between. The CDR3 here is CASSPGPQQPQHF. CDR3 DNA: TGCGCCAGCAGCCCGGGACCCCAACAGCCCCAGCATTTT.

There are a few counts of this clonotype. The rearrangement joins TRBV6-5 to TRBJ1-1; 8 bases fit TRBD1. CDR1 and CDR2 (germline): MNHEY, SVGAGI. The V gene end was trimmed by 0 bases and the J gene end by 12 bases; junction bases not matched to a gene: 15. The length of the CDR3 is 16 residues. CDR3 in DNA: TGTGCCAGCAGTTACTCGGACAGGGTAGGATCAAAAAGACCTTTCTTT. Translation: CASSYSDRVGSKRPFF.

The chain has TRBV11-3 and TRBJ2-7; no reliable D call. V was clipped by 0 bases and J by 7 bases, with 7 bases between them. Per the germline V gene, CDR1 is SGHNT and CDR2 is YENEEA. The length of the CDR3 is 12 residues. DNA for the CDR3: TGTGCCAGCAGCTTAGACGAACGGGAGCAGTACTTC. The encoded protein is CASSLDEREQYF.

This rearrangement joins TRBV5-4 to TRBJ2-1, with TRBD1 matching over 7 bases. V was clipped by 2 bases and J by 5 bases; unmatched bases: 7. CDR3 length: 15 amino acids. Germline CDR1 reads SGHNT; CDR2 reads YYREEE (reference sequence). CDR3 coding DNA: TGTGCCAGCAGCTTCAGAATTACAGGGGACAATGAGCAGTTCTTC. It is translated as CASSFRITGDNEQFF.